This note documents a single T cell receptor (beta chain) sequence. This specimen comes from a study of blood T cell repertoires in COVID-19. As for the study in general: PBMCs, B-cell-depleted T cells, or T cells provided the cDNA or gDNA that made up the material.

Original data processing: It was from reference gene primer amplification that nucleated cell counts were estimated. Clones were read by immunoSEQ multiplex PCR, and TCRdb kept only the in-frame ones, dropping some. That table is the source of V, J and clone size, and D and trimming were worked out from the DNA. Among 440,000 or so clones, 89% were seen once, and the ten largest hold less than 2%. Seattle researchers signed up patients amid active infection and tracked them longitudinally. V lost 2 bases and J lost 0, with 14 bases in between. The CDR3 has 17 amino acids. Germline V gene data show CDR1 as KGHSH and CDR2 as LQKENI.

Material: peripheral blood. This TCR was recovered from a woman in her forties with COVID-19, enrolled during active disease. The V call is TRBV18, the J call TRBJ1-5, with TRBD1 as a possible D gene (5 bases). CDR3: CASSPRGQGLSNQPQHF. DNA of the CDR3: TGTGCCAGCTCACCAAGGGGTCAGGGACTTAGCAATCAGCCCCAGCATTTT.